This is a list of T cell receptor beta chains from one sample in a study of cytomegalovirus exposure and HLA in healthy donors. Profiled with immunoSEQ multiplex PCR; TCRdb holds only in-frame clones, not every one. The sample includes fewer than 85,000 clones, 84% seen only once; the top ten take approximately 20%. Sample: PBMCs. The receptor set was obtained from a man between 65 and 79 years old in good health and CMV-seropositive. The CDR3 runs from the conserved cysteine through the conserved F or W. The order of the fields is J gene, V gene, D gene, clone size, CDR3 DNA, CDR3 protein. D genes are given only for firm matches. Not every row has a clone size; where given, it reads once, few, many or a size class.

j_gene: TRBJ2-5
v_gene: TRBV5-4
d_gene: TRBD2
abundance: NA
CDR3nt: TGTGCCAGCAGCGTGACTAGCGGGGGGGCCGGAGAGACCCAGTACTTC
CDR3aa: CASSVTSGGAGETQYF

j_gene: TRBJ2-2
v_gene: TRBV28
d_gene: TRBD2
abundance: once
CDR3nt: TGTGCCAGCAGTTCCCCTATTGGGGGAGGTCTAGCGGGAGGGCCCGGGGAGCTGTTTTTT
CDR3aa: CASSSPIGGGLAGGPGELFF

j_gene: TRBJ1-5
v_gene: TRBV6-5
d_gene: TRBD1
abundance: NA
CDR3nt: TGTGCCAGCAGCCGGGACAGTCAACAGCCCCAGCATTTT
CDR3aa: CASSRDSQQPQHF

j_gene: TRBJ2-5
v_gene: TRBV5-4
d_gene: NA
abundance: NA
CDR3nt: TGTGCCAGCAGCCCCGGAGGGGCAGGGCAATCGGGTCAAGAGACCCAGTACTTC
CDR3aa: CASSPGGAGQSGQETQYF

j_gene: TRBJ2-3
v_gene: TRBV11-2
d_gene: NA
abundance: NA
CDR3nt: TGTGCCAGCAGCTTAGATCGGGATACGCAGTATTTT
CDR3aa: CASSLDRDTQYF

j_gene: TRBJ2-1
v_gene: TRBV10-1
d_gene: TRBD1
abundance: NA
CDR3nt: TGCGCCAGCAGTGAGTCCTATTTGGGACAGGGGGCAAATGAGCAGTTCTTC
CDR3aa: CASSESYLGQGANEQFF

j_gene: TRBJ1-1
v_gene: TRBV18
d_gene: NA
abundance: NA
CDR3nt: TGTGCCAGCTCACGACAGGCCAACACTGAAGCTTTCTTT
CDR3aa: CASSRQANTEAFF

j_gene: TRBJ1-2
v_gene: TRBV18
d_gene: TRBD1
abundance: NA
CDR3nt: TGTGCCAGCTCACCAACGGAGGACAGGGTGGGATATGGCTACACCTTC
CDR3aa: CASSPTEDRVGYGYTF

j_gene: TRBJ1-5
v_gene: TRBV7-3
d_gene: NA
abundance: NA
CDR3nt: TGTGCCAGCAGCTTGGGAGACAATCAGCCCCAGCATTTT
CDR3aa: CASSLGDNQPQHF

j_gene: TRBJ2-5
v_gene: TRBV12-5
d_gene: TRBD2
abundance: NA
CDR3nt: TGTGCTAGTGGCCACGGGGGGGGCGGGGAGACCCAGTACTTC
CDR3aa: CASGHGGGGETQYF

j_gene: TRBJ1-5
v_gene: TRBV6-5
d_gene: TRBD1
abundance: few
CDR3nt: TGTGCCAGCAGTCACGACAGGGATCAGCCCCAGCATTTT
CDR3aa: CASSHDRDQPQHF

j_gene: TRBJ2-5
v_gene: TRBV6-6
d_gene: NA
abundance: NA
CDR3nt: TGTGCCAGCAGTCCGAGGGCCTTGGAGACCCAGTACTTC
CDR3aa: CASSPRALETQYF

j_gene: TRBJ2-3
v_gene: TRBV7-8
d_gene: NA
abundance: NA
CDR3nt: TGTGCCAGCAGCTTCGGTCGGGTAGATACGCAGTATTTT
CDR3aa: CASSFGRVDTQYF

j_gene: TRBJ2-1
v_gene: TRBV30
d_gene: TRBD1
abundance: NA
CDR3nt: TGTGCCTGGAGCGCTGGACAGGGAAAGGTTGAGCAGTTCTTC
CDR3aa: CAWSAGQGKVEQFF

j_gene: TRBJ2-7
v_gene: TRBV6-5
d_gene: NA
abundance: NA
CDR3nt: TGTGCCAGCAGTTACTCAGGGGCTAGCGCCCACGAGCAGTACTTC
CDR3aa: CASSYSGASAHEQYF

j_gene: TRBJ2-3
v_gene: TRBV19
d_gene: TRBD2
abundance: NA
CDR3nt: TGTGCCAGTAGTAACGGAGCGGGAGAAGCAGATACGCAGTATTTT
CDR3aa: CASSNGAGEADTQYF

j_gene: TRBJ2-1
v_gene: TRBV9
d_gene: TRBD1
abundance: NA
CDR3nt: TGTGCCAGCAGCGTAGAGACAGGGGTGCACAATGAGCAGTTCTTC
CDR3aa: CASSVETGVHNEQFF

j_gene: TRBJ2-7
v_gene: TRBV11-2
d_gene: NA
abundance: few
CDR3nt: TGTGCCAGCAGCCTCCCCCCGGGGGTGTCGGTAAGGGAGCAGTACTTC
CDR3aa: CASSLPPGVSVREQYF

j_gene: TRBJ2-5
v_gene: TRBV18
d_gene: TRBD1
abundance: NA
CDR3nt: TGTGCCAGCTCACCAGCACAGGGGGCAGAGACCCAGTACTTC
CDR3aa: CASSPAQGAETQYF

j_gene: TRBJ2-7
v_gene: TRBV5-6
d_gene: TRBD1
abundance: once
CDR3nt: TGTGCCAGCAGCTTGCAGGGGGCCTACGAGCAGTACTTC
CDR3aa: CASSLQGAYEQYF

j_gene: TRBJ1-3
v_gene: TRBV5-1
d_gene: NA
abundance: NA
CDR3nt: TGCGCCAGCAGCTTGGAATTTCGGGGAGGGTCTGGAAACACCATATATTTT
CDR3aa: CASSLEFRGGSGNTIYF

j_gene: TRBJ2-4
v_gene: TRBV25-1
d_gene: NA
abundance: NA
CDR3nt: TGTGCCAGCAGCGGGTCCTCCTTAGCCAAAAACATTCAGTACTTC
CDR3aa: CASSGSSLAKNIQYF

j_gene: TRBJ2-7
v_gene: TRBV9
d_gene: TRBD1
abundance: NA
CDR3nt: TGTGCCAGCAGCGTAGCTCCAGGGGGCTACTACGAGCAGTACTTC
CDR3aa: CASSVAPGGYYEQYF

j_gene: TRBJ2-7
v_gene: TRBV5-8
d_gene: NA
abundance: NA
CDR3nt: TGTGCCAGCCAGAATTCAAGAGGAGCCTACGAGCAGTACTTC
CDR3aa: CASQNSRGAYEQYF

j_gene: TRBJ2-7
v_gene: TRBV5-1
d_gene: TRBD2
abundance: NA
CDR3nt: TGCGCCAGCTCGGGGGGTTGGGACTACGAGCAGTACTTC
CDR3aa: CASSGGWDYEQYF

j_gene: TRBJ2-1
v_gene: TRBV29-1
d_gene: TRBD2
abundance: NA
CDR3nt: TGCAGCGTCGCGCAAGGCCAGCGGGGTCAGGATGAGCAGTTCTTC
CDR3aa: CSVAQGQRGQDEQFF

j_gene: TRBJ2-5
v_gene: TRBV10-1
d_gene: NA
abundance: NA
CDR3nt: TGCGCCAGCAGTGAGTCGGCCACGGGGACCCAGTACTTC
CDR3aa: CASSESATGTQYF